These 14 T cell receptor beta chains share one sample of origin, sequenced in a study of cytomegalovirus exposure and HLA in healthy donors. Primers: 60 Vbeta forward and 13 Jbeta reverse. Sequencing was performed with immunoSEQ multiplex PCR; in TCRdb, only in-frame clones are kept and a portion is missing. There are about 89,000 clones in the sample; 74% occur only once, and about 1.7% lies in the top ten. The sequenced sample consisted of PBMCs. Source of these receptors: a male donor in good health and CMV-seronegative.

The chain has TRBV27 and TRBJ2-7; 10 nucleotides line up with TRBD2. Unmatched junction bases numbered 5, after V lost 6 bases and J lost 0 bases. The CDR3 sequence is 15 residues long. Germline V gene lookup returns CDR1 MNHEY and CDR2 SMNVEV (reference sequence). The DNA of the CDR3 is TGTGCCAGCAGGAGCGGGAGGGGTCGCTCCTACGAGCAGTACTTC. Translated: CASRSGRGRSYEQYF.

This clone showed up just a few times. CDR3 nucleotide sequence: TGTGCCTGGAGTGCCGGGACAGGGGTCCGCGAGCAGTACTTC. Translated, it gives CAWSAGTGVREQYF. The chain links TRBV30 to TRBJ2-7; 10 nucleotides line up with TRBD1. CDR3 size: 14 residues. The V and J ends lost 1 base and 6 bases, in that order; junction bases with no gene match: 6. Germline CDR1 reads GTSNPN; CDR2 reads SVGIG (reference sequence).

The chain combines TRBV28 with TRBJ1-1; D remains unclear. Germline V CDR1 and CDR2: MDHEN, SYDVKM. The CDR3 contains 14 residues. Trimming removed 4 bases at V and 0 bases at J, with 9 bases between. The chain's CDR3 is CASSSWTVNTEAFF. CDR3 DNA sequence: TGTGCCAGCAGTTCCTGGACTGTGAACACTGAAGCTTTCTTT.

This clone has a handful of counts. V gene TRBV10-3 combines with J gene TRBJ2-7, with TRBD2 matching over 11 bases. The CDR3 has 15 amino acids. The ends lost 0 bases at V and 3 bases at J; junction bases unmatched: 1. CDR1 is ENHRY, CDR2 SYGVKD, per germline. The CDR3: CAISESGTSGYEQYF. As DNA, the CDR3 is TGTGCCATCAGTGAGTCGGGGACTAGCGGCTACGAGCAGTACTTC.

The V and J genes are TRBV6-6 and TRBJ1-5; 9 bases agree with TRBD1. Germline V gene sequence: CDR1 MNHNY, CDR2 SVGAGI (reference sequence). The CDR3 consists of 15 residues. V gave up 5 bases and J gave up 6 bases; unmatched junction bases: 8. In nucleotides, the CDR3 is TGTGCCAGCAGTCAACGGGACAGGGTTGGTCAGCCCCAGCATTTT. Translation gives CASSQRDRVGQPQHF.

The rearrangement links TRBV25-1 to TRBJ1-6, with 7 bases fitting TRBD1. Germline loops: CDR1 MGHDK, CDR2 SYGVNS. The length of the CDR3 is 16 residues. J gave up 7 bases and V 3 bases, and 9 bases lay outside the gene matches. CDR3 bases: TGTGCCAGCAGTGATTGGAACAGGGGTAGAAATTCACCCCTCCACTTT. It translates to CASSDWNRGRNSPLHF.

This rearrangement joins TRBV27 to TRBJ2-7; 13 nucleotides agree with TRBD2. Germline-derived CDR1 and CDR2 are MNHEY and SMNVEV (reference sequence). V dropped 5 bases and J dropped 6; count of bases not matched to a gene: 7. There are 15 residues in the CDR3. For the CDR3, the DNA is TGTGCCAGCAGTCCCACCTGGACTAGCGGGAGCGAGCAGTACTTC. Translating gives CASSPTWTSGSEQYF.

The chain recombines TRBV15 with TRBJ2-5; maybe TRBD1 (5 bases). The CDR3 consists of 15 residues. Germline assignment: CDR1 LNHNV and CDR2 YYDKDF (reference sequence). With 0 bases removed from V and 3 bases from J, the gap between germline ends came to 11 bases. CDR3 sequence reads: CATSRDSRREETQYF. Here the CDR3 DNA reads TGTGCCACCAGCAGAGATAGTCGCAGGGAAGAGACCCAGTACTTC.

The genes are TRBV5-4 and TRBJ2-5; D might be TRBD2 (6 bases). V lost 1 base to trimming and J lost 5 bases, with 15 bases between them. The CDR3 is made up of 15 amino acids. The germline V gene has CDR1 SGHNT and CDR2 YYREEE (reference sequence). In nucleotides, the CDR3 is TGTGCCAGCAGCTTGAGGGCGGGGTTACTGGAGACCCAGTACTTC. This encodes CASSLRAGLLETQYF.

The gene calls are TRBV28 and TRBJ2-3, with a weak D call TRBD1 (6 bases). The CDR3 loop spans 14 amino acids. Trimming cost V 6 bases and J 7 bases, with 17 bases left between them. CDR1 MDHEN and CDR2 SYDVKM come from the germline V gene. CDR3 sequence (DNA): TGTGCCAGCAGGAGAGGGGGTGAGGGTAATACGCAGTATTTT. This sequence encodes CASRRGGEGNTQYF.

The chain recombines TRBV10-3 with TRBJ2-1, with TRBD2 identical over 13 bases. Looked up from germline, CDR1 is ENHRY and CDR2 is SYGVKD. This CDR3 is built from 17 residues. V trimming: 10 bases; J trimming: 0 bases; junction bases outside the gene matches: 9. The CDR3, as DNA: TGTGCCACCTTGGGACTAGCGGGGAGTCTCTCCTACAATGAGCAGTTCTTC. Protein: CATLGLAGSLSYNEQFF.

The chain recombines TRBV9 with TRBJ2-7; 10 bases fit TRBD2. The junction had 11 bases not matched to a gene; V was cut back by 4 bases and J by 7 bases. Looked up from germline, CDR1 is SGDLS and CDR2 is YYNGEE. The CDR3 sequence is 15 residues long. In DNA form, the CDR3 reads TGTGCCAGCAGCTCCCGGACTAGCGGAGCTAAGGAGCAGTACTTC. This sequence encodes CASSSRTSGAKEQYF.

The rearrangement joins TRBV15 to TRBJ2-6; D is perhaps TRBD1 (5 bases). V was pared by 1 base and J by 4 bases, with 11 bases between. The CDR3 length is 16 residues. The germline V gene has CDR1 LNHNV and CDR2 YYDKDF (reference sequence). The CDR3, as DNA: TGTGCCACCAGCAGAGCGGCAGGGAACGGGGCCAACGTCCTGACTTTC. Translation: CATSRAAGNGANVLTF.

In the case of this clone: The sample holds other DNA sequences that translate to the same CDR3. The rearrangement uses TRBV6-5 and TRBJ2-5, with D possibly being TRBD2 (6 bases). The germline CDR1 and CDR2 sequences are MNHEY and SVGAGI. The CDR3 has 15 residues. Trimming left V 0 bases short and J 5 bases short, with 13 bases between. CDR3 sequence reads: CASSYSRGLGETQYF. CDR3 nucleotides: TGTGCCAGCAGTTACTCCCGGGGGTTGGGGGAGACCCAGTACTTC.